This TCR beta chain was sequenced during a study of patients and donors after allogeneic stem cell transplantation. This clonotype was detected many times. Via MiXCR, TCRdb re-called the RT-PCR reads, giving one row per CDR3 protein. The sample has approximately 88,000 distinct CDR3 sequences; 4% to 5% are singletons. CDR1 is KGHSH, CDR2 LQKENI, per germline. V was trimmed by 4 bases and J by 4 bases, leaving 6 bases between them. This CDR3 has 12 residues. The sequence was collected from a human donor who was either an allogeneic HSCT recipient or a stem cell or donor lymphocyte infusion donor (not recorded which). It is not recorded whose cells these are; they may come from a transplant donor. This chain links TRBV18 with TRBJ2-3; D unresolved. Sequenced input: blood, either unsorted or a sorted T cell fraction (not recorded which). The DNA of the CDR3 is TGTGCCAGCTCACAAGAGTCAGATACGCAGTATTTT. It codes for CASSQESDTQYF.